These 14 T cell receptor beta chains originate from one sample sequenced in a study of T cell responses to AZD1222 COVID-19 vaccine. Assay used: immunoSEQ multiplex PCR; TCRdb lists only in-frame clones, some missing. Of approximately 140,000 clones listed, over 85% are singletons. The source was peripheral blood, collected on day 0 of MenACWY control vaccination. Receptors were obtained from an adult in good health.

The CDR3 reads CASSLGPRIGEQYF. The CDR3 nucleotides are TGCGCCAGCAGCTTGGGGCCAAGGATTGGCGAGCAGTACTTC. The chain uses TRBV5-1 and TRBJ2-7; no firm D call. Trimming stripped 0 bases from V and 6 bases from J, with 13 bases between. Germline values: CDR1 SGHRS, CDR2 YFSETQ. This CDR3 contains 14 residues.

The chain joins TRBV25-1 to TRBJ1-4; D is ambiguous. The CDR3 totals 15 residues. Trimming stripped 4 bases from V and 4 bases from J, with 13 bases between. Germline V gene sequence: CDR1 MGHDK, CDR2 SYGVNS. This chain's CDR3 is CASSGETTYNEKLFF. CDR3 sequence (DNA): TGTGCCAGCAGTGGGGAGACAACATATAATGAAAAACTGTTTTTT. Looking up the rest from reference TRBV25-1 and TRBJ1-4 gives the full variable domain: EADIYQTPRYLVIGTGKKITLECSQTMGHDKMYWYQQDPGMELHLIHYSYGVNSTEKGDLSSESTVSRIRTEHFPLTLESARPSHTSQYLCASSGETTYNEKLFFGSGTQLSVL.

The J gene is TRBJ2-2, the V gene TRBV9, with 9 bases matching TRBD1. Germline CDR1 is SGDLS and CDR2 is YYNGEE. V lost 3 bases to trimming and J lost 1 base; unmatched junction nucleotides: 4. There are 16 residues in the CDR3. The DNA of the CDR3 is TGTGCCAGCAGCGACTACAGGGGGCTGAACACCGGGGAGCTGTTTTTT. Protein sequence: CASSDYRGLNTGELFF.

This clone was seen just once. The chain couples TRBV7-2 to TRBJ1-5, with D hard to call. Germline V gene data show CDR1 as SGHTA and CDR2 as FQGNSA. The CDR3 has 14 residues. Trimming stripped 1 base from V and 12 bases from J, with 16 bases between. This chain's CDR3 is CASSLVGGAPVQHF. The CDR3 DNA is TGTGCCAGCAGCTTAGTCGGCGGAGCCCCGGTCCAGCATTTT.

V usage is TRBV5-1 and J usage is TRBJ2-1; the match to TRBD1 covers 7 bases. Per the germline V gene, CDR1 is SGHRS and CDR2 is YFSETQ. The CDR3 has 16 residues. The trim removed 1 base at V and 6 bases at J, leaving 10 bases unmatched. The CDR3 region is CASSLIEQGSANEQFF. CDR3 DNA sequence: TGCGCCAGCAGCTTGATTGAACAGGGGAGTGCCAATGAGCAGTTCTTC.

The J gene is TRBJ2-5, the V gene TRBV7-3, with 11 positions matching TRBD1. The J segment lost 4 bases and the V segment lost 5 bases, leaving 9 bases of the junction unmatched. Looked up from germline, CDR1 is SGHTA and CDR2 is FQGTGA. This CDR3 contains 16 residues. The CDR3 nucleotides are TGTGCCAGCAGCCCGGGGGACAGGGGGTCGGGAGAGACCCAGTACTTC. As protein: CASSPGDRGSGETQYF.

This chain links TRBV7-9 with TRBJ1-4; D is ambiguous. CDR3 length: 15 residues. The germline gives CDR1 SEHNR, CDR2 FQNEAQ (reference sequence). Trimming left V 8 bases short and J 5 bases short, with 18 bases between. CDR3 protein: CASGWLSQRNEKLFF. CDR3 DNA sequence: TGTGCCAGCGGTTGGCTGTCACAGAGAAATGAAAAACTGTTTTTT.

The chain couples TRBV21-1 to TRBJ2-7; the D call TRBD2 from the table was never checked on the DNA. TRBV21-1 represents a pseudogene. The CDR3 consists of 12 residues. The CDR3 DNA reads as TGTGCCAGCGGACTAGCGCCCTACGAGCAGTACTTC. The encoded protein is CASGLAPYEQYF.

This clone was recorded only once. V gene TRBV19 combines with J gene TRBJ1-1; D unclear. The V end lost 1 base, the J end lost 1 base, and 4 bases lay between the germline ends. CDR3 length equals 13 residues. From germline, CDR1 is LNHDA and CDR2 SQIVND (reference sequence). This CDR3 reads CASSIGWNTEAFF. CDR3 sequence (DNA): TGTGCCAGTAGTATAGGGTGGAACACTGAAGCTTTCTTT.

This rearrangement joins TRBV28 to TRBJ1-4, with 9 bases identical to TRBD1. The CDR3 extends over 15 amino acids. Germline V gene lookup returns CDR1 MDHEN and CDR2 SYDVKM. The V and J ends lost 6 bases and 4 bases, in that order; junction bases with no gene match: 6. The CDR3 protein is CASSSAGQGNEKLFF. The CDR3 DNA follows: TGTGCCAGCAGCTCAGCGGGACAGGGTAATGAAAAACTGTTTTTT.

This clone was observed once. J is TRBJ1-4 and V is TRBV6-2 or TRBV6-3; a weak D match, TRBD1 (6 bases). V was cut by 5 bases and J by 8 bases, with 21 bases left in between. Germline V CDR1 and CDR2: MNHEY, SVGEGT. The length of the CDR3 is 16 residues. This chain's CDR3 is CASSQPGHGFREKLFF. The CDR3 DNA reads as TGTGCCAGCAGTCAACCGGGACACGGGTTTCGGGAAAAACTGTTTTTT.

The genes are TRBV7-8 and TRBJ2-1, with TRBD2 as a possible D gene (6 bases). The ends were cut back, 5 bases at V and 2 bases at J, with 10 bases in the middle. The germline V gene has CDR1 SGHVS and CDR2 FQNEAQ. CDR3 size: 14 residues. CDR3 region: CASSIKRAYNEQFF. CDR3 DNA sequence: TGTGCCAGCAGCATAAAGCGGGCCTACAATGAGCAGTTCTTC. Full variable domain (missing parts from reference TRBV7-8 and TRBJ2-1): GAGVSQSPRYKVAKRGQDVALRCDPISGHVSLFWYQQALGQGPEFLTYFQNEAQLDKSGLPSDRFFAERPEGSVSTLKIQRTQQEDSAVYLCASSIKRAYNEQFFGPGTRLTVL.

The V gene is TRBV20-1, the J gene TRBJ1-1; 8 nucleotides agree with TRBD1. The J segment lost 12 bases and the V segment lost 5 bases, leaving 5 bases of the junction unmatched. Per germline, CDR1 DFQATT and CDR2 SNEGSKA (reference sequence). The CDR3 totals 10 residues. The CDR3 DNA is TGCAGTGCTCAGGACAGGGTAACTTTCTTT. Protein sequence: CSAQDRVTFF.

The rearrangement uses TRBV7-7 and TRBJ2-1; D not certain. This CDR3 spans 15 amino acids. Germline V gene sequence: CDR1 SSHAT, CDR2 FNYEAQ (reference sequence). The germline V and J ends were trimmed by 5 bases and 5 bases, with 16 bases remaining between them. The CDR3 nucleotides read TGTGCCAGCAGCCCTTCTAGAGAGAAACACAATGAGCAGTTCTTC. The encoded protein is CASSPSREKHNEQFF.